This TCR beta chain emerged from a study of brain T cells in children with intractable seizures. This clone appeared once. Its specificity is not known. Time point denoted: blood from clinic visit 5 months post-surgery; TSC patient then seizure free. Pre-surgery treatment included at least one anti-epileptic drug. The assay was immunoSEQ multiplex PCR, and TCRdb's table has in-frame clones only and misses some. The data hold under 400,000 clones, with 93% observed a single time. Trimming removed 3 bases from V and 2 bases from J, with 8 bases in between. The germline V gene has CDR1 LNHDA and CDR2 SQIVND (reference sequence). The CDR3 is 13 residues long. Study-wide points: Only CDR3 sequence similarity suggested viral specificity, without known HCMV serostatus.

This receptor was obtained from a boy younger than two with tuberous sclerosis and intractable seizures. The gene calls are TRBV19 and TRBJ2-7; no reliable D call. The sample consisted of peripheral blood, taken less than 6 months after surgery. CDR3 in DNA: TGTGCCAGTAGTATGACGACCGCCTACGAGCAGTACTTC. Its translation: CASSMTTAYEQYF.